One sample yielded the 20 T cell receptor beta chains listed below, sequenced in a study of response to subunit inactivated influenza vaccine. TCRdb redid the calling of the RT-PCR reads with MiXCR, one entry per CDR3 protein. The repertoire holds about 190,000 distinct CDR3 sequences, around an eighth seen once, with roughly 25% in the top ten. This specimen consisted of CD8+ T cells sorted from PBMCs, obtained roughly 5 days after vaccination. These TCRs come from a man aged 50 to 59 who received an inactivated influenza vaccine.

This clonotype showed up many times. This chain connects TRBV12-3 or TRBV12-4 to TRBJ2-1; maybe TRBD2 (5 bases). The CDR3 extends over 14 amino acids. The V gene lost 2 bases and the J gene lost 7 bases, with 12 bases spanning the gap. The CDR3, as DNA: TGTGCCAGCAGTTTACCTAGCATCTATAATGAGCAGTTCTTC. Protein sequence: CASSLPSIYNEQFF.

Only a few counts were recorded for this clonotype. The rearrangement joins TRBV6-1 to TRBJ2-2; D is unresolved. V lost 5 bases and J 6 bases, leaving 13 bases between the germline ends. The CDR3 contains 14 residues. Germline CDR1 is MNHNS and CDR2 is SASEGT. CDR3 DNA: TGTGCCAGCAGTCTCGCTGGTCTTGCCGGGGAGCTGTTTTTT. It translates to CASSLAGLAGELFF.

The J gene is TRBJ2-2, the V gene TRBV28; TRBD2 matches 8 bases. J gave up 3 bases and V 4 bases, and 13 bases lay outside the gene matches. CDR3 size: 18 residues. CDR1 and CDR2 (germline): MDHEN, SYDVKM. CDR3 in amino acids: CASSSHILAASYTGELFF. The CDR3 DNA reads TGTGCCAGCAGTTCACACATACTAGCGGCCAGTTACACCGGGGAGCTGTTTTTT.

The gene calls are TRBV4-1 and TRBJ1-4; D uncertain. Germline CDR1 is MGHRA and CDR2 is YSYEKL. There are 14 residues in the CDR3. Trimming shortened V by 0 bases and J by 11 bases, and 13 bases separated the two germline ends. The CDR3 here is CASSQDASGDKLFF. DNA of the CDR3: TGCGCCAGCAGCCAAGATGCGTCAGGAGATAAACTGTTTTTT.

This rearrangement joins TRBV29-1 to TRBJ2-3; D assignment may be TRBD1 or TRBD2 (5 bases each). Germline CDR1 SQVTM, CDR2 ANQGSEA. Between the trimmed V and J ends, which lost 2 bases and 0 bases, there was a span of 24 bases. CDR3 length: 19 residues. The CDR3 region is CSVERRTTSRGASTDTQYF. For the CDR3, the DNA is TGCAGCGTTGAACGCCGAACTACCTCGAGGGGTGCGAGCACAGATACGCAGTATTTT.

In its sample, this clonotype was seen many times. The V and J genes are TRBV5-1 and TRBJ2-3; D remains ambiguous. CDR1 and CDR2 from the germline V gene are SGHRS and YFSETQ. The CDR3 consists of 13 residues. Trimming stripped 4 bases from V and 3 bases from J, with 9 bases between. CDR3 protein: CASSLDQTDTQYF. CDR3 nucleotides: TGCGCCAGCAGCCTGGATCAGACAGATACGCAGTATTTT.

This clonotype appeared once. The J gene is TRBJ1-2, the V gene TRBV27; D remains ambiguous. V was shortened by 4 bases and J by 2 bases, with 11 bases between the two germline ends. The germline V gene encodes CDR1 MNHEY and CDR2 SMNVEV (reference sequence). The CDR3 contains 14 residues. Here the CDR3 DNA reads TGTGCCAGCAGTTCTGCAGAGTGGAACTATGGCTACACCTTC. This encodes CASSSAEWNYGYTF.

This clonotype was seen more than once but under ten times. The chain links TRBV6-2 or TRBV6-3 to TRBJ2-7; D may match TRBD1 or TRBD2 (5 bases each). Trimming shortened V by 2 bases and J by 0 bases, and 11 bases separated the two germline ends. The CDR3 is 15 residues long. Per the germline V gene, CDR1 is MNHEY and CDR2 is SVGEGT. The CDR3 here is CASSYLAGNSYEQYF. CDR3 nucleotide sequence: TGTGCCAGCAGTTACCTAGCAGGGAACTCCTACGAGCAGTACTTC.

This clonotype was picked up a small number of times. CDR3: CASSLPLRDREGKLFF. The CDR3 nucleotides are TGCGCCAGCAGCCTACCTCTCCGGGACAGGGAGGGCAAACTGTTTTTT. This rearrangement joins TRBV4-1 to TRBJ1-4, with 9 bases aligning to TRBD1. V was clipped by 4 bases and J by 11 bases; unmatched bases: 14. The CDR3 length is 16 residues. Germline V gives CDR1 MGHRA, CDR2 YSYEKL.

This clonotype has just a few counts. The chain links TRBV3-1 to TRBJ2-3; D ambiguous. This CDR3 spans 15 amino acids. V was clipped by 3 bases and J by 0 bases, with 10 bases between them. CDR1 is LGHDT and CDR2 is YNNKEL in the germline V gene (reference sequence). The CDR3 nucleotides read TGTGCCAGCAGCCAGGTTGTCAGTAGCACAGATACGCAGTATTTT. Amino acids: CASSQVVSSTDTQYF.

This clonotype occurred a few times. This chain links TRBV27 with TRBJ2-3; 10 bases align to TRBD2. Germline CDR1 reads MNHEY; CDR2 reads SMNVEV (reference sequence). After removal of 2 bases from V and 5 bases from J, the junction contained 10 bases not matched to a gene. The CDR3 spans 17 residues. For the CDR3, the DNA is TGTGCCAGCAGTTTACGGGCAGAAGCGGGAGGGCGAGATACGCAGTATTTT. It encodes CASSLRAEAGGRDTQYF.

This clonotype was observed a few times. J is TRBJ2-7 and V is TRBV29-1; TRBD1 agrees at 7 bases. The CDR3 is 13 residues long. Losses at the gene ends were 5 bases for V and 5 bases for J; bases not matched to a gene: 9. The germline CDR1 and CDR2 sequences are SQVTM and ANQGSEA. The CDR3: CSVFRQGVHEQYF. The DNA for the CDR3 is TGCAGCGTTTTTCGGCAGGGGGTCCACGAGCAGTACTTC.

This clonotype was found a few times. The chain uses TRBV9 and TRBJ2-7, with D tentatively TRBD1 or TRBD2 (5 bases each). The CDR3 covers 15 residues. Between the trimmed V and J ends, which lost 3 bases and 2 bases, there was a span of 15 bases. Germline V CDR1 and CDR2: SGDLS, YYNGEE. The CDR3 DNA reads TGTGCCAGCAGCGGACCCCGGGACGGACCCTACGAGCAGTACTTC. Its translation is CASSGPRDGPYEQYF.

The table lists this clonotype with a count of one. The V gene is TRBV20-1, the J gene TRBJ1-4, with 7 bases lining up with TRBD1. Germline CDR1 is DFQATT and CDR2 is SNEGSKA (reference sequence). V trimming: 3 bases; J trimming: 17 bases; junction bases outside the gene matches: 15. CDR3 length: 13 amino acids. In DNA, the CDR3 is TGCAGTGCTAGGAACCGGGACAGTAATAATCTATTTTTT. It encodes CSARNRDSNNLFF.

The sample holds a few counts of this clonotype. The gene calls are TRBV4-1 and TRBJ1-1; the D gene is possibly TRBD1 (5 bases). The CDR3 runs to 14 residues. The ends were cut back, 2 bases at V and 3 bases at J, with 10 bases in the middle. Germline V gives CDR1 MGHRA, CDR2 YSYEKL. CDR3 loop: CASSQWLGDTEAFF. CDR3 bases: TGCGCCAGCAGCCAATGGTTAGGGGACACTGAAGCTTTCTTT.

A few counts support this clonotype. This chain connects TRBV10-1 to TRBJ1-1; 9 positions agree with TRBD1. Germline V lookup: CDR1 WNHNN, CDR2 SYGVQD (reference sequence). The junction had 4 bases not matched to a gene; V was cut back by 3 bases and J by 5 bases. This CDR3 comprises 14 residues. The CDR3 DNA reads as TGCGCCAGCAGTGAATTGGGGACAGGGACTGAAGCTTTCTTT. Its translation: CASSELGTGTEAFF.

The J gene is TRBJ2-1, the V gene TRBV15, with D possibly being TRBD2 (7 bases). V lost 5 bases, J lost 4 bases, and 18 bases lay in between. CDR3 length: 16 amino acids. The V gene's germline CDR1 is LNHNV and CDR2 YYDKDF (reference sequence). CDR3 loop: CATSQKRGGSYNEQFF. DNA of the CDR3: TGTGCCACCAGCCAAAAAAGGGGGGGTTCTTACAATGAGCAGTTCTTC.

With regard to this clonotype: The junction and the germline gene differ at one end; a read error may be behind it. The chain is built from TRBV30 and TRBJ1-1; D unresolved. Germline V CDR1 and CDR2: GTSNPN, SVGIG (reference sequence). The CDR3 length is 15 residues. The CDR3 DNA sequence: TGTGCCTGGAGACATGGGCCGTCCATGAAGACTGAAGCTTTCTTT. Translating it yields CAWRHGPSMKTEAFF.

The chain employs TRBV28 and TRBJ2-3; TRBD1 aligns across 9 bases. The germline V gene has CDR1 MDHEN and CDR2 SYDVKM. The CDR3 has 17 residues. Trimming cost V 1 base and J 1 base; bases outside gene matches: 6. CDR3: CASSLLWGQGRTDTQYF. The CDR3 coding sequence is TGTGCCAGCAGTTTATTGTGGGGACAGGGACGCACAGATACGCAGTATTTT. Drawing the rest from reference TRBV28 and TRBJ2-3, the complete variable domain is DVKVTQSSRYLVKRTGEKVFLECVQDMDHENMFWYRQDPGLGLRLIYFSYDVKMKEKGDIPEGYSVSREKKERFSLILESASTNQTSMYLCASSLLWGQGRTDTQYFGPGTRLTVL.

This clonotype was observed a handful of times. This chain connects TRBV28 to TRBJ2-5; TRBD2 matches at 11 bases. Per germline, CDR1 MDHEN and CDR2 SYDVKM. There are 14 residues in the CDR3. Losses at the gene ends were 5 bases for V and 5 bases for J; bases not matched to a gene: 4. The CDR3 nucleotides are TGTGCCAGCAGTCCCGGGACTAGCGGTGAGACCCAGTACTTC. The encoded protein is CASSPGTSGETQYF.